These 13 T cell receptor beta chains were sequenced from one sample in a study of blood T cell repertoires in COVID-19. Clones were read by immunoSEQ multiplex PCR, and TCRdb kept only the in-frame ones, dropping some. The data show approximately 320,000 clones, about 91% seen once. Sequencing was performed on PBMCs or T cells enriched from blood (not recorded which). The receptors were sampled from a young woman who had recovered from COVID-19.

This chain uses TRBV7-9 with TRBJ1-2, with 7 bases matching TRBD1. This CDR3 spans 16 amino acids. Germline trimming cut 4 bases from V and 4 bases from J; bases unmatched to any gene: 12. Germline assignment: CDR1 SEHNR and CDR2 FQNEAQ (reference sequence). CDR3: CASSSEIDRVSYGYTF. The DNA for the CDR3 is TGTGCCAGCAGCTCAGAAATTGACAGGGTGAGCTATGGCTACACCTTC.

This clone has only one observation. The gene calls are TRBV5-4 and TRBJ1-1; maybe TRBD1 (5 bases). The CDR3 spans 13 residues. Germline lookup yields CDR1 SGHNT and CDR2 YYREEE (reference sequence). The ends were cut back, 9 bases at V and 6 bases at J, with 18 bases in the middle. CDR3 loop: CATVGDNGAEAFF. Here the CDR3 DNA reads TGTGCCACTGTAGGGGATAATGGGGCTGAAGCTTTCTTT.

This sequence joins TRBV7-2 and TRBJ1-2; TRBD1 is a possible D gene (5 bases). V shed 6 bases and J shed 5 bases, with 22 bases lying between them. This CDR3 comprises 16 residues. CDR1 SGHTA and CDR2 FQGNSA come from the germline V gene. The CDR3 DNA is TGTGCCAGCAGGTTCTCGTCTGGGCAGGGCCAATATGGCTACACCTTC. The encoded protein is CASRFSSGQGQYGYTF.

This chain connects TRBV2 to TRBJ1-1; perhaps TRBD1 as D (5 bases). The germline V gene has CDR1 SNHLY and CDR2 FYNNEI. The CDR3 runs 14 residues. Trimming removed 9 bases from V and 4 bases from J, with 18 bases in between. The CDR3 DNA follows: TGTGCCAGTGGAGGGGAGAGCCTCTTCACTGAAGCTTTCTTT. This gives the protein CASGGESLFTEAFF.

The chain couples TRBV30 to TRBJ1-3; D is perhaps TRBD1 (6 bases). The CDR3 runs to 14 residues. V dropped 0 bases and J dropped 6 bases, with 12 bases sitting between them. Germline lookup yields CDR1 GTSNPN and CDR2 SVGIG (reference sequence). For the CDR3, the DNA is TGTGCCTGGAGTGTCTTACAGGGAACAAACACCATATATTTT. Protein: CAWSVLQGTNTIYF.

The V call is TRBV2, the J call TRBJ2-2; TRBD2 might be the D (6 bases). The CDR3 spans 15 residues. Germline V gene sequence: CDR1 SNHLY, CDR2 FYNNEI. Trimming stripped 2 bases from V and 4 bases from J, with 11 bases between. This CDR3 reads CASSELRGGTGELFF. The CDR3 DNA reads TGTGCCAGCAGTGAATTGCGGGGCGGCACCGGGGAGCTGTTTTTT.

The J gene is TRBJ1-2, the V gene TRBV28; possibly TRBD1 for D (6 bases). Germline V gene sequence: CDR1 MDHEN, CDR2 SYDVKM. Trimming took off 2 bases at V and 13 bases at J, with 17 bases between the two ends. The CDR3 is 13 residues long. Here the CDR3 DNA reads TGTGCCAGCAGTTTACGGGACACCGGACGAGGCACCTTC. Amino acid sequence: CASSLRDTGRGTF.

This sequence joins TRBV6-5 and TRBJ2-7; maybe TRBD2 (5 bases). Germline values: CDR1 MNHEY, CDR2 SVGAGI. There are 11 residues in the CDR3. V was shortened by 6 bases and J by 3 bases, with 6 bases between the two germline ends. Written as DNA, the CDR3 is TGTGCCAGCAGGGGAGTCTACGAGCAGTACTTC. Its translation is CASRGVYEQYF.

The chain recombines TRBV10-2 with TRBJ2-3; TRBD2 agrees at 12 bases. The length of the CDR3 is 16 residues. The J segment lost 4 bases and the V segment lost 2 bases, leaving 4 bases of the junction unmatched. Germline CDR1 WSHSY, CDR2 SAAADI. This chain's CDR3 is CASSEKLAGGPDTQYF. The CDR3 region has the DNA TGCGCCAGCAGTGAGAAGCTAGCGGGAGGGCCAGATACGCAGTATTTT.

The V gene is TRBV3-1 (or the pseudogene TRBV3-2), the J gene TRBJ1-4, with 9 nucleotides matching TRBD1. With 5 bases clipped from V and 7 bases from J, the junction kept 8 bases outside the gene matches. Germline-derived CDR1 and CDR2 are LGHDT and YNNKEL (reference sequence). The CDR3 consists of 15 residues. This CDR3 is CASSSTDRGGEKLFF. The CDR3 DNA reads as TGTGCCAGCAGCTCAACGGACAGGGGTGGTGAAAAACTGTTTTTT.

The sample holds a few counts of this clone. The chain is built from TRBV2 and TRBJ1-5; 9 bases are shared with TRBD1. The V gene end was trimmed by 6 bases and the J gene end by 5 bases; junction bases not matched to a gene: 8. This CDR3 has 15 amino acids. Germline values: CDR1 SNHLY, CDR2 FYNNEI. The CDR3 sequence: CASRDPGQGYQPQHF. The CDR3 DNA reads TGTGCCAGCAGGGACCCGGGACAGGGCTATCAGCCCCAGCATTTT. The full variable domain, completed using reference TRBV2 and TRBJ1-5, is EPEVTQTPSHQVTQMGQEVILRCVPISNHLYFYWYRQILGQKVEFLVSFYNNEISEKSEIFDDQFSVERPDGSNFTLKIRSTKLEDSAMYFCASRDPGQGYQPQHFGDGTRLSIL.

This chain links TRBV2 with TRBJ2-7; 7 nucleotides line up with TRBD1. The germline gives CDR1 SNHLY, CDR2 FYNNEI. V trimming: 7 bases; J trimming: 1 base; junction bases outside the gene matches: 13. The CDR3 has 16 amino acids. CDR3: CASNKLLTGESYEQYF. The CDR3 DNA reads TGTGCCAGCAATAAACTCCTTACAGGGGAATCCTACGAGCAGTACTTC.

This clone was seen a single time. J is TRBJ1-6 and V is TRBV12-3 or TRBV12-4, with D possibly matching TRBD1 (6 bases). V gave up 4 bases and J gave up 7 bases, with 8 bases separating them. CDR3 length equals 13 residues. CDR3 nucleotide sequence: TGTGCCAGCAGTTCGCAGGGGAATTCACCCCTCCACTTT. Its translation is CASSSQGNSPLHF.